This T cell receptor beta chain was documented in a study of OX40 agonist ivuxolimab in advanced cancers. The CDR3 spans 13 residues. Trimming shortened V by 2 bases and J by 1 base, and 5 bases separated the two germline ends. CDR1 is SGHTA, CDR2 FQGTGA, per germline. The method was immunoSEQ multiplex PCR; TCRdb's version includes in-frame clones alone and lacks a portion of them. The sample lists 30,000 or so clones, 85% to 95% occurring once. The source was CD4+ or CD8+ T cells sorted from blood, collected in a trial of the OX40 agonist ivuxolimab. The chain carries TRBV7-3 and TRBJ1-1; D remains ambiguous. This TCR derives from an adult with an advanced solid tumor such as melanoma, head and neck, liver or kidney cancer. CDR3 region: CASSLEGNTEAFF. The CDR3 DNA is TGTGCCAGCAGCTTAGAGGGGAACACTGAAGCTTTCTTT.